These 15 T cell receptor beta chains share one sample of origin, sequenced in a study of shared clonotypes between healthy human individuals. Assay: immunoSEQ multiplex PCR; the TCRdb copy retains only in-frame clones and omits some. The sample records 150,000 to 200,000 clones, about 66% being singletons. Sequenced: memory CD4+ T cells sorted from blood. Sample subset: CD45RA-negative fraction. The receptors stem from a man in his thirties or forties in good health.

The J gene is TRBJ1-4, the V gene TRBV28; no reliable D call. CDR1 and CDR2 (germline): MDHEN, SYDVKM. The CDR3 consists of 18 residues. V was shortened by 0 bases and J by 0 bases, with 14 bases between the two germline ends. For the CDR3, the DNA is TGTGCCAGCAGTTTATGCATACCAGGTAGGCCAACTAATGAAAAACTGTTTTTT. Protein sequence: CASSLCIPGRPTNEKLFF.

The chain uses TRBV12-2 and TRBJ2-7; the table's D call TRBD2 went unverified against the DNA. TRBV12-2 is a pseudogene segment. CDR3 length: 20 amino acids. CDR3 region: CASRLVPKEAGESPFYEQYF. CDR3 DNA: TGTGCAAGTCGCTTAGTGCCCAAGGAAGCGGGAGAATCTCCCTTCTACGAGCAGTACTTC.

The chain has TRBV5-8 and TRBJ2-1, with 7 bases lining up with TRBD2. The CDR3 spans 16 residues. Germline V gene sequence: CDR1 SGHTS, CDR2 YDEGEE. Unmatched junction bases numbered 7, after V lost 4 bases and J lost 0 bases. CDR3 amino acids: CASSTGDYTSYNEQFF. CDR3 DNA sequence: TGTGCCAGCAGCACCGGGGACTACACCTCCTACAATGAGCAGTTCTTC.

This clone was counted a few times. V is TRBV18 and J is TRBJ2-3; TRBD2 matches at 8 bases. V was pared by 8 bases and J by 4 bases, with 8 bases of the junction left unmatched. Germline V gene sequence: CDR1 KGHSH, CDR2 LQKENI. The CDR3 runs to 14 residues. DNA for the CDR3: TGTGCCAGCCAGGGGCTAGCGGGCGCAGATACGCAGTATTTT. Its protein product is CASQGLAGADTQYF.

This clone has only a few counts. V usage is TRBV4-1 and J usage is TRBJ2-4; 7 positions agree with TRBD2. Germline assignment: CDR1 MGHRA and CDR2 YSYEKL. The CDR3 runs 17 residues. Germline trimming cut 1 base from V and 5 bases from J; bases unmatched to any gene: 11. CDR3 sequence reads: CASSQASLREFENIQYF. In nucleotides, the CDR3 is TGCGCCAGCAGCCAAGCTTCATTGCGGGAGTTTGAAAACATTCAGTACTTC.

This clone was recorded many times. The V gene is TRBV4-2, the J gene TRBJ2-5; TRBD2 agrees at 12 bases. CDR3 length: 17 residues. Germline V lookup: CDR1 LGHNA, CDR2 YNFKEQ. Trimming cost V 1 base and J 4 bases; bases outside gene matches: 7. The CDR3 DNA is TGTGCCAGCAGCCAAGGGTCCCTAGCGGGAGGGGCAGAGACCCAGTACTTC. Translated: CASSQGSLAGGAETQYF.

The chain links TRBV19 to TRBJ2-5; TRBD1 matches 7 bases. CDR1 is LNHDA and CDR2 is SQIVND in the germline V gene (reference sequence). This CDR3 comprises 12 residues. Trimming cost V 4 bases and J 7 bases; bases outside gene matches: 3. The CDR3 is CASSTAGGTQYF. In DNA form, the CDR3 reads TGTGCCAGTAGTACTGCAGGGGGGACCCAGTACTTC.

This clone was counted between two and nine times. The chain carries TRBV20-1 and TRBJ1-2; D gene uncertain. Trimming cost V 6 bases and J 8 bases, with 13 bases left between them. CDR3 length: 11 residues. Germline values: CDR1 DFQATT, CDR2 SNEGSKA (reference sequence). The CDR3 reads CSARVSTGYTF. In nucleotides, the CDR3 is TGCAGTGCCCGCGTTAGCACCGGCTACACCTTC.

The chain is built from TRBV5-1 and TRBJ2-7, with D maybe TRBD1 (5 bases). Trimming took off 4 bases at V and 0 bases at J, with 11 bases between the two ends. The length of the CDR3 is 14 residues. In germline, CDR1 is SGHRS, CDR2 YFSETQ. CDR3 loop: CASSTQGFSYEQYF. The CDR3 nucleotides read TGCGCCAGCAGCACCCAGGGTTTCTCCTACGAGCAGTACTTC.

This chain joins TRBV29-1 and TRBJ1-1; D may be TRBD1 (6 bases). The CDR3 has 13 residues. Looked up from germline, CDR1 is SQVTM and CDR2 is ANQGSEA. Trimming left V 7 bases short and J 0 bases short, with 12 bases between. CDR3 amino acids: CSADRSMNTEAFF. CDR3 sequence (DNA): TGCAGCGCCGACAGGTCCATGAACACTGAAGCTTTCTTT.

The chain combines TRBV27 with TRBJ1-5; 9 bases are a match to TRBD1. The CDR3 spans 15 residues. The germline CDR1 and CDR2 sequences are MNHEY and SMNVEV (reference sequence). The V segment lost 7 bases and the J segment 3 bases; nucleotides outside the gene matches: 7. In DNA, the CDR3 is TGTGCCAGCAAACCGGGACAGGGACCCAATCAGCCCCAGCATTTT. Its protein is CASKPGQGPNQPQHF.

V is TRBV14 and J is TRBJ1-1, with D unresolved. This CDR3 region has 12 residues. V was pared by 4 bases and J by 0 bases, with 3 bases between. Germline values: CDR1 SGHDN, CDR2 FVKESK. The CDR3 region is CASSRMNTEAFF. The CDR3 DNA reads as TGTGCCAGCAGCCGGATGAACACTGAAGCTTTCTTT.

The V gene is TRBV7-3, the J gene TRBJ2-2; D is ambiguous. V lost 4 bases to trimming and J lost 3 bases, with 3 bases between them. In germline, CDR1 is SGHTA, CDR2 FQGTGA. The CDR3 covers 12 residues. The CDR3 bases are TGTGCCAGCAGCTCGTACACCGGGGAGCTGTTTTTT. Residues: CASSSYTGELFF.

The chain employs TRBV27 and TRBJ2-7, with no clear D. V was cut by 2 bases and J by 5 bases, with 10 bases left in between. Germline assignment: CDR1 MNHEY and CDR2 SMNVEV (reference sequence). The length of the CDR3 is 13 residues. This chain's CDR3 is CASSLKGLDEQYF. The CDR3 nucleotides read TGTGCCAGCAGTTTAAAGGGTTTGGACGAGCAGTACTTC.

DNA of the CDR3: TGTGCCAGCAGCAGGTACACAGATACGCAGTATTTT. Protein product: CASSRYTDTQYF. This chain links TRBV5-8 with TRBJ2-3; D is unclear. V was cut by 4 bases and J by 2 bases, with 5 bases left in between. The CDR3 has 12 amino acids. CDR1 SGHTS and CDR2 YDEGEE come from the germline V gene. Drawing the rest from reference TRBV5-8 and TRBJ2-3, the complete variable domain is EAGVTQSPTHLIKTRGQQATLRCSPISGHTSVYWYQQALGLGLQFLLWYDEGEERNRGNFPPRFSGRQFPNYSSELNVNALELEDSALYLCASSRYTDTQYFGPGTRLTVL.